Listed below are T cell receptor beta chains from one sample, sequenced in a study of control samples from healthy donors and cancer patients. Using immunoSEQ multiplex PCR, the repertoire was profiled, and TCRdb retains in-frame clones only, with some absent. This sample yields about 120,000 clones, of which around nine tenths are seen a single time; about 12% belongs to the top ten. The sequencing input was blood. These receptors came from a man aged 25 to 45 in good health. Both conserved end residues are part of each CDR3. Fields, in order: V gene, D gene, J gene, clone size, CDR3 protein, CDR3 DNA. D genes are given only for firm matches. Only part of the rows carry a size: once, few, many, or a class if the clone is expanded.

>TRBV5-1|NA|TRBJ1-1|once
CASSFSRASEAFF
TGCGCCAGCAGCTTTTCTCGGGCCAGCGAAGCTTTCTTT
>TRBV5-1|TRBD2|TRBJ2-7|NA
CASSSGTSYEQYF
TGCGCCAGCAGCTCCGGGACTAGCTACGAGCAGTACTTC
>TRBV2|TRBD1|TRBJ2-5|NA
CASSDHRGRETQYF
TGTGCCAGCAGTGATCACAGGGGTCGGGAGACCCAGTACTTC
>TRBV27|TRBD2|TRBJ2-1|NA
CASSLRASGRGEQFF
TGTGCCAGCAGTTTAAGGGCTAGCGGGAGGGGTGAGCAGTTCTTC
>TRBV15|NA|TRBJ2-5|NA
CATSRFGSQETQYF
TGTGCCACCAGCAGATTCGGGTCCCAAGAGACCCAGTACTTC
>TRBV2|TRBD1|TRBJ2-3|NA
CASRETGGTPTQYF
TGTGCCAGCAGAGAGACAGGGGGAACCCCTACGCAGTATTTT
>TRBV3-1/TRBV3-2|TRBD1|TRBJ2-1|NA
CASSQLLTGPASGSYNEQFF
TGTGCCAGCAGCCAGCTCCTGACAGGGCCTGCATCGGGGTCCTACAATGAGCAGTTCTTC
>TRBV24-1|NA|TRBJ2-3|NA
CASARGLSTDTQYF
TGTGCTAGCGCAAGGGGACTCTCCACAGATACGCAGTATTTT
>TRBV5-6|NA|TRBJ2-5|NA
CASSSVDRLEETQYF
TGTGCCAGCAGCTCCGTAGACAGGCTCGAAGAGACCCAGTACTTC
>TRBV30|TRBD1|TRBJ1-2|NA
CAWTLTGVDYGYTF
TGTGCCTGGACCCTGACAGGGGTTGACTATGGCTACACCTTC
>TRBV24-1|NA|TRBJ2-7|NA
CATSDHIEIRYEQYF
TGTGCCACCAGTGATCACATAGAGATCCGGTACGAGCAGTACTTC
>TRBV9|TRBD1|TRBJ1-6|NA
CASSLRGRGSPLHF
TGTGCCAGCAGTCTTAGGGGGCGGGGGTCACCCCTCCACTTT
>TRBV14|NA|TRBJ1-1|NA
CASSSYDTEAFF
TGTGCCAGCAGCTCCTATGACACTGAAGCTTTCTTT
>TRBV27|NA|TRBJ2-5|NA
CASSPRIAETQYF
TGTGCCAGCAGCCCACGTATTGCGGAGACCCAGTACTTC
>TRBV19|NA|TRBJ2-7|NA
CASSVQVDSYEQYF
TGTGCCAGTAGTGTACAGGTGGACTCCTACGAGCAGTACTTC
>TRBV29-1|NA|TRBJ1-2|once
CSVEDARAWTYGYTF
TGCAGCGTTGAAGATGCTAGGGCATGGACCTATGGCTACACCTTC
>TRBV11-2|NA|TRBJ1-1|few
CASSLQGPTEAFF
TGTGCCAGCAGCTTACAGGGCCCCACTGAAGCTTTCTTT
>TRBV11-2|NA|TRBJ2-7|NA
CASSLGREQYF
TGTGCCAGCAGCTTAGGACGAGAGCAGTACTTC
>TRBV10-1|NA|TRBJ2-3|NA
CASSGGGGTDTQYF
TGCGCCAGCAGCGGAGGTGGCGGGACAGATACGCAGTATTTT
>TRBV21-1|NA|TRBJ1-2|NA
CASSNYRAEGYTF
TGTGCCAGCAGCAACTACAGGGCGGAGGGCTACACCTTC
>TRBV19|NA|TRBJ1-2|NA
CASSYARNGYTF
TGTGCCAGTAGTTACGCTCGTAATGGCTACACCTTC
>TRBV9|TRBD1|TRBJ1-1|NA
CASSVGQGWTEAFF
TGTGCCAGCAGCGTCGGACAGGGATGGACTGAAGCTTTCTTT
>TRBV4-1|TRBD1|TRBJ2-7|NA
CASSQETGGYEQYF
TGCGCCAGCAGCCAGGAGACAGGGGGCTACGAGCAGTACTTC
>TRBV28|TRBD1|TRBJ1-2|NA
CASSLTGGNYGYTF
TGTGCCAGCAGTCTGACAGGGGGGAACTATGGCTACACCTTC
>TRBV18|NA|TRBJ1-2|NA
CASSPPRLNYGYTF
TGTGCCAGCTCACCCCCTCGGCTTAACTATGGCTACACCTTC
>TRBV7-2|NA|TRBJ1-4|NA
CASSPPGDEKLFF
TGTGCCAGCAGCCCTCCCGGGGATGAAAAACTGTTTTTT
>TRBV6-5|TRBD2|TRBJ2-5|NA
CASILTSGAETQYF
TGTGCCAGCATCCTAACTAGCGGGGCTGAGACCCAGTACTTC
>TRBV27|TRBD1|TRBJ2-7|NA
CASRDMDGQGWYYEQYF
TGTGCCAGCAGAGACATGGATGGACAGGGCTGGTACTACGAGCAGTACTTC
>TRBV30|NA|TRBJ1-1|NA
CASKYRVANTEAFF
TGTGCCTCGAAGTACAGGGTCGCCAACACTGAAGCTTTCTTT
>TRBV3-1/TRBV3-2|NA|TRBJ1-2|NA
CASSQESYGYTF
TGTGCCAGCAGCCAAGAAAGCTATGGCTACACCTTC
>TRBV18|NA|TRBJ1-1|NA
CASSPTTGQNTEAFF
TGTGCCAGCTCACCTACGACAGGCCAGAACACTGAAGCTTTCTTT
>TRBV30|NA|TRBJ1-2|NA
CAWSGGAGYTF
TGTGCCTGGAGTGGGGGGGCCGGCTACACCTTC
>TRBV10-2|TRBD1|TRBJ1-2|NA
CASSEVTGGGNYGYTF
TGCGCCAGCAGTGAGGTGACAGGGGGTGGGAACTATGGCTACACCTTC
>TRBV10-2|TRBD1|TRBJ1-5|NA
CASTFGQGNQPQHF
TGCGCCAGCACTTTCGGACAGGGCAATCAGCCCCAGCATTTT
>TRBV10-1|NA|TRBJ1-3|few
CASKGVGNTIYF
TGCGCCAGCAAGGGGGTTGGAAACACCATATATTTT
>TRBV24-1|NA|TRBJ2-2|NA
CATSDLRRGTGELFF
TGTGCCACCAGTGATCTCCGTCGGGGCACCGGGGAGCTGTTTTTT
>TRBV20-1|NA|TRBJ1-1|NA
CSASDLGENTEAFF
TGCAGTGCTAGTGACCTTGGGGAGAACACTGAAGCTTTCTTT
>TRBV18|NA|TRBJ1-5|NA
CASSPSDGYNQPQHF
TGTGCCAGCTCACCCTCCGACGGCTACAATCAGCCCCAGCATTTT
>TRBV6-5|NA|TRBJ1-2|many
CASSYGSGGYTF
TGTGCCAGCAGTTACGGTTCGGGTGGCTACACCTTC
>TRBV15|NA|TRBJ1-2|NA
CATSRGGAYGYTF
TGTGCCACCAGCAGAGGGGGGGCCTATGGCTACACCTTC
>TRBV5-1|TRBD1|TRBJ1-1|NA
CASSLESGQALNTEAFF
TGCGCCAGCAGCTTGGAGTCGGGACAGGCTTTGAACACTGAAGCTTTCTTT
>TRBV5-1|NA|TRBJ1-4|NA
CASSLGGTATNEKLFF
TGCGCCAGCAGCTTGGGCGGGACGGCAACTAATGAAAAACTGTTTTTT
>TRBV7-3|TRBD1|TRBJ2-3|NA
CASSLKGGETNTQYF
TGTGCCAGCAGCTTAAAAGGGGGCGAGACAAATACGCAGTATTTT
>TRBV21-1|NA|TRBJ1-2|NA
CASSKEIEGCGYGYTF
TGTGCCAGCAGCAAAGAAATCGAGGGATGTGGCTATGGCTACACCTTC
>TRBV25-1|NA|TRBJ2-3|NA
CASSRPRGAGADTQYF
TGTGCCAGCAGTCGACCACGGGGCGCAGGGGCAGATACGCAGTATTTT
>TRBV2|NA|TRBJ1-4|NA
CASSDSLIGEKLFF
TGTGCCAGCAGCGATTCTTTAATAGGTGAAAAACTGTTTTTT
>TRBV5-4|NA|TRBJ1-3|NA
CASSPDRRGNTIYF
TGTGCCAGCAGCCCTGACAGGAGGGGAAACACCATATATTTT
>TRBV5-5|NA|TRBJ2-2|NA
CASSLDAALNTGELFF
TGTGCCAGCAGCTTGGATGCAGCTCTAAACACCGGGGAGCTGTTTTTT
>TRBV29-1|NA|TRBJ1-1|NA
CSVEARNTEAFF
TGCAGCGTTGAGGCCAGGAACACTGAAGCTTTCTTT